This T cell receptor beta chain is drawn from a study of shared clonotypes between healthy human individuals. Overall study: The cohort comprised a couple of women and a few men. Their ages spanned 18 to 49 years. CD4 naive cells filled three plates per donor, CD4 memory three, CD8 naive two and CD8 memory one.

The CDR3 loop spans 13 amino acids. V shed 5 bases, J shed 5 bases, and the junction held 8 bases outside the gene matches. CDR1 GTSNPN and CDR2 SVGIG come from the germline V gene (reference sequence). The method was immunoSEQ multiplex PCR; TCRdb's version includes in-frame clones alone and lacks a portion of them. The table records 1,500,000 or so clones, approximately 96% of them present only once. Sequencing used naive CD4+ T cells sorted from blood. Subset in this sample: CD45RA+ positively selected. This chain connects TRBV30 to TRBJ1-1, with 7 bases matching TRBD1. This receptor was obtained from a man aged 25-40 years in good health. The CDR3 here is CAWFRRTGTEAFF. The CDR3 nucleotides are TGTGCCTGGTTCCGTAGGACAGGAACTGAAGCTTTCTTT.